Following are 2 T cell receptor beta chains from one sample sequenced in a study of T cells after yellow fever vaccination. TCRdb passed the 5' RACE reads through MiXCR, listing each CDR3 protein once. The sample has under 200,000 distinct CDR3 sequences, 6% to 7.5% seen once. The sample in question was CD4+ T cells sorted from PBMCs, obtained 5 to 6 days after the first yellow fever vaccination. Receptor source: a man between 18 and 29 years old who received the YFV17D yellow fever vaccine.

This clonotype has a handful of counts. The chain has TRBV12-3 or TRBV12-4 and TRBJ1-1; D remains ambiguous. CDR3 size: 13 residues. Trimming removed 3 bases at V and 4 bases at J, with 9 bases between. CDR3 sequence reads: CASSLLAGTEAFF. CDR3 coding DNA: TGTGCCAGCAGTTTGCTAGCCGGCACTGAAGCTTTCTTT.

This clonotype was seen at least ten times. The rearrangement joins TRBV7-2 to TRBJ2-2, with D unclear. The CDR3 runs to 14 residues. V was cut by 1 base and J by 1 base, with 4 bases left in between. Germline loops: CDR1 SGHTA, CDR2 FQGNSA. DNA of the CDR3: TGTGCCAGCAGCTTAGTGGGGAACACCGGGGAGCTGTTTTTT. Encoded protein: CASSLVGNTGELFF.